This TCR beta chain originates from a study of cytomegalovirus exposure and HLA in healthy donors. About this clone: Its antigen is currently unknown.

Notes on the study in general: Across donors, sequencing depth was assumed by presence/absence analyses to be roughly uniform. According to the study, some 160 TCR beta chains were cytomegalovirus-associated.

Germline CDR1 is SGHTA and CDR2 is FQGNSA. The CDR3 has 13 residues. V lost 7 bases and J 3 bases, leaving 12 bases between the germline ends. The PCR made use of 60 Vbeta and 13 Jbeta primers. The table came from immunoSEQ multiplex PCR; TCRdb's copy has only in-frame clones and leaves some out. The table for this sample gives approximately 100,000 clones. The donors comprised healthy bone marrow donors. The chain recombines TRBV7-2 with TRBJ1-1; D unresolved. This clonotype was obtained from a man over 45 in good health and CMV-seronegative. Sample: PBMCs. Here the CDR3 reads CASTSRGYTEAFF. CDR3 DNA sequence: TGTGCCAGCACGTCCCGAGGGTACACTGAAGCTTTCTTT. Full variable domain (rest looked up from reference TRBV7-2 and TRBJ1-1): GAGVSQSPSNKVTEKGKDVELRCDPISGHTALYWYRQSLGQGLEFLIYFQGNSAPDKSGLPSDRFSAERTGGSVSTLTIQRTQQEDSAVYLCASTSRGYTEAFFGQGTRLTVV.